This T cell receptor (beta chain) was sequenced during a study of blood T cell repertoires in COVID-19. Authors' data handling: Reference gene primers were amplified, and this amplification served to estimate nucleated cell counts. Repertoires were generated with immunoSEQ multiplex PCR, while TCRdb's copy carries only in-frame clones and drops some. D and trimming were read from the DNA, whereas the V and J calls and clone size are those reported in that table. This sample has about 210,000 clones, with more than 65% found just once. V lost 0 bases and J lost 3; bases outside the gene matches: 16. Looked up from germline, CDR1 is ENHRY and CDR2 is SYGVKD. The CDR3 spans 19 residues.

Input material: peripheral blood. This receptor was identified in a man over 45 with active or convalescent COVID-19. The V and J genes are TRBV10-3 and TRBJ2-5, with 7 nucleotides matching TRBD2. CDR3 DNA: TGTGCCATCAGTGAGTCGAGTGCGCTAGCGGTATACGGGGAAGAGACCCAGTACTTC. This gives the protein CAISESSALAVYGEETQYF.